This T cell receptor (beta chain) comes out of a study of shared clonotypes between healthy human individuals. Every one of the donors was a Caucasian adult that lived in Nashville, Tennessee. Deep level was the assay's run setting. The repertoire was sequenced with immunoSEQ multiplex PCR; TCRdb's copy has only in-frame clones and lacks some. Here the sample spans about 1.5 million clones, roughly 98% being singletons. Whole-study results and caveats: Rarefaction demonstrated incomplete sorted-subset sequencing despite large depth. In general, naive subsets displayed greater estimated richness than memory subsets did.

About this clone itself: The antigen remains undetermined.

The germline V gene encodes CDR1 SGHTA and CDR2 FQGNSA. The length of the CDR3 is 13 residues. The V segment lost 6 bases and the J segment 9 bases; nucleotides outside the gene matches: 9. Sample: naive CD4+ T cells sorted from blood. Subset of the sample: CD45RA+ positively selected. The chain has TRBV7-2 and TRBJ2-3; TRBD2 matches at 7 bases. This sequence was found in a man aged 25-45 years in good health. The CDR3 bases are TGTGCCAGCAGTTACAAACCCGGGGGGACGCAGTATTTT. Protein: CASSYKPGGTQYF.